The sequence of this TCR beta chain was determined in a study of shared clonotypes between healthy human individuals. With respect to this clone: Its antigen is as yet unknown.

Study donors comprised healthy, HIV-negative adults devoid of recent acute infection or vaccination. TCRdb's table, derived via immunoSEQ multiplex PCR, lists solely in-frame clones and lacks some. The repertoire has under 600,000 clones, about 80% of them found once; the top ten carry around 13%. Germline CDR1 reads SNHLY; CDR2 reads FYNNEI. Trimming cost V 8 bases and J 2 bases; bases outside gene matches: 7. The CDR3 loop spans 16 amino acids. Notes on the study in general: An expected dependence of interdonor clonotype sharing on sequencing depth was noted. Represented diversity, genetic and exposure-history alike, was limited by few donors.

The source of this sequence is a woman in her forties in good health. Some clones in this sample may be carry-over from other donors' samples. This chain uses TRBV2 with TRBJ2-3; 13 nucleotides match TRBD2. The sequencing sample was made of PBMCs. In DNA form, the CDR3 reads TGTGCCAGCCCACGCGGGACTAGCGGGAACACAGATACGCAGTATTTT. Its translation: CASPRGTSGNTDTQYF.